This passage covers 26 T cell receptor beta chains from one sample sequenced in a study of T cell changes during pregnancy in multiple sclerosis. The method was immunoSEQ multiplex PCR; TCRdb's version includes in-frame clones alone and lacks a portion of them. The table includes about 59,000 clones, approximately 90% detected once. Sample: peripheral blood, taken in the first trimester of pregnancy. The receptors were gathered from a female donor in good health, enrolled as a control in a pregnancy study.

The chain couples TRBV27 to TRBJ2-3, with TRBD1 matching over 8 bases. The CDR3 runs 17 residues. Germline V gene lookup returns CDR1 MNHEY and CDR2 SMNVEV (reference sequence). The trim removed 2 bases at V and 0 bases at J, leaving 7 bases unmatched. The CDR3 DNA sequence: TGTGCCAGCAGTTTACGGACAGGGATGATGAGCACAGATACGCAGTATTTT. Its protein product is CASSLRTGMMSTDTQYF.

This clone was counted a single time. CDR3 coding DNA: TGTGCCTGGAAGCAGGGACAGGGCCTTGGAAATTCACCCCTCCACTTT. As protein: CAWKQGQGLGNSPLHF. The genes are TRBV30 and TRBJ1-6, with 9 bases that match TRBD1. CDR3 length: 16 residues. CDR1 and CDR2 from the germline V gene are GTSNPN and SVGIG (reference sequence). V lost 4 bases to trimming and J lost 7 bases; unmatched junction nucleotides: 11.

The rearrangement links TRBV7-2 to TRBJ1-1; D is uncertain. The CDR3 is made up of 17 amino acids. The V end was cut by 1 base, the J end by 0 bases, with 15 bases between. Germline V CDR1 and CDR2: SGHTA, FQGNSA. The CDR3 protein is CASSLEVGRNMNTEAFF. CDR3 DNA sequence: TGTGCCAGCAGCTTAGAGGTCGGGAGAAACATGAACACTGAAGCTTTCTTT.

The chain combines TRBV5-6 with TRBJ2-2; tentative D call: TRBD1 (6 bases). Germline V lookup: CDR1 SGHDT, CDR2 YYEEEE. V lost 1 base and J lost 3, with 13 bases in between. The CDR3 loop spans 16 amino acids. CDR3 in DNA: TGTGCCAGCAGCTTGTTGGCAGGGGCGGACACCGGGGAGCTGTTTTTT. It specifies CASSLLAGADTGELFF.

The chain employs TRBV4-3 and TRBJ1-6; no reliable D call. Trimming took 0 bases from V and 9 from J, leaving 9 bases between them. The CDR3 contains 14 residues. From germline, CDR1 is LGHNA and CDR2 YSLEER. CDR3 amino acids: CASSQDLRFSPLHF. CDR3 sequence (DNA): TGCGCCAGCAGCCAAGATTTGCGTTTTTCACCCCTCCACTTT.

CDR3: CAWKVERGVGETQYF. As DNA, the CDR3 is TGTGCCTGGAAAGTAGAGCGGGGGGTTGGGGAGACCCAGTACTTC. The chain employs TRBV30 and TRBJ2-5; 9 nucleotides match TRBD2. Germline CDR1 reads GTSNPN; CDR2 reads SVGIG (reference sequence). The CDR3 totals 15 residues. The V and J ends lost 4 bases and 5 bases, in that order; junction bases with no gene match: 11. Based on the CDR3 plus reference TRBV30 and TRBJ2-5, the full variable domain is SQTIHQWPATLVQPVGSPLSLECTVEGTSNPNLYWYRQAAGRGLQLLFYSVGIGQISSEVPQNLSASRPQDRQFILSSKKLLLSDSGFYLCAWKVERGVGETQYFGPGTRLLVL.

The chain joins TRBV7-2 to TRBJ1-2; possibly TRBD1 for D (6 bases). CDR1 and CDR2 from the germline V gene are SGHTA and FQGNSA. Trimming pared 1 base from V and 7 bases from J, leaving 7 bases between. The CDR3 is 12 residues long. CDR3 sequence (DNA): TGTGCCAGCAGCTTAGACAGGGCTGGCTACACCTTC. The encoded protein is CASSLDRAGYTF.

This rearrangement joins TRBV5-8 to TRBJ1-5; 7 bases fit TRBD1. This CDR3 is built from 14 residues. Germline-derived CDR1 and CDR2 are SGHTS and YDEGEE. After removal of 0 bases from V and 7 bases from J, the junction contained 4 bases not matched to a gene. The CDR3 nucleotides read TGTGCCAGCAGCTTGGGACAGGGAAGCCAGCCCCAGCATTTT. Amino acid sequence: CASSLGQGSQPQHF.

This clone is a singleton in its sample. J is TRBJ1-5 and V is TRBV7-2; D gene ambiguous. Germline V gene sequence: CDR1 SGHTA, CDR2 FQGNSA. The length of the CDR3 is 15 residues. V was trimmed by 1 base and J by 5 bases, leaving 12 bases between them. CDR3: CASSLGSAGYQPQHF. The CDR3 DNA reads TGTGCCAGCAGCTTAGGATCGGCGGGCTATCAGCCCCAGCATTTT.

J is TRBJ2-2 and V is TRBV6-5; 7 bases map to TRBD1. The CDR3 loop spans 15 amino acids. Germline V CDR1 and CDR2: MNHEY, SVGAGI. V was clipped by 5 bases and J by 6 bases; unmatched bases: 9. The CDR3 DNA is TGTGCCAGCAGTCCGTGGACAGGATCCTCCGGGGAGCTGTTTTTT. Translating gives CASSPWTGSSGELFF.

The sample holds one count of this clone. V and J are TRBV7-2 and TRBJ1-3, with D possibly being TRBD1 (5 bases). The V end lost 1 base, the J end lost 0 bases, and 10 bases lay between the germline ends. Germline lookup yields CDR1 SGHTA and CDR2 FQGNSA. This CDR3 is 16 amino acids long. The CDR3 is CASSLGTGSSGNTIYF. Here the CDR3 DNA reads TGTGCCAGCAGCTTAGGTACAGGTAGCTCTGGAAACACCATATATTTT. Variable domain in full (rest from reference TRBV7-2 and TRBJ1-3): GAGVSQSPSNKVTEKGKDVELRCDPISGHTALYWYRQSLGQGLEFLIYFQGNSAPDKSGLPSDRFSAERTGGSVSTLTIQRTQQEDSAVYLCASSLGTGSSGNTIYFGEGSWLTVV.

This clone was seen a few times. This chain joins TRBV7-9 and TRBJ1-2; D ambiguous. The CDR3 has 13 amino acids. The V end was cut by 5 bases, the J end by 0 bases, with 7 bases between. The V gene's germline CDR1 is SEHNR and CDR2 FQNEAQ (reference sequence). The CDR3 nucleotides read TGTGCCAGCAGCCCACAAACTAACTATGGCTACACCTTC. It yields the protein CASSPQTNYGYTF.

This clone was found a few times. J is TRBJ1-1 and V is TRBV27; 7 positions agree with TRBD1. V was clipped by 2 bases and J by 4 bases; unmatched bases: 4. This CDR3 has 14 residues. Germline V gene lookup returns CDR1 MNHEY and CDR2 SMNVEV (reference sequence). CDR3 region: CASSLRGPGTEAFF. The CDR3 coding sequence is TGTGCCAGCAGTTTAAGGGGGCCTGGCACTGAAGCTTTCTTT.

CDR3 in amino acids: CASSYQGANTEAFF. CDR3 sequence (DNA): TGTGCCAGCAGTTACCAGGGGGCTAACACTGAAGCTTTCTTT. The chain combines TRBV6-6 with TRBJ1-1; 8 bases align to TRBD1. Germline lookup yields CDR1 MNHNY and CDR2 SVGAGI (reference sequence). V gave up 2 bases and J gave up 2 bases; unmatched junction bases: 1. The CDR3 sequence is 14 residues long.

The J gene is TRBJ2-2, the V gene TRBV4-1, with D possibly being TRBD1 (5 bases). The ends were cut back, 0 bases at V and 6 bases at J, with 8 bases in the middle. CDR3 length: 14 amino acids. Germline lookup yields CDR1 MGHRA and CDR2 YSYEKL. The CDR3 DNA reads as TGCGCCAGCAGCCAAGATTACAGGCCCGGGGAGCTGTTTTTT. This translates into CASSQDYRPGELFF.

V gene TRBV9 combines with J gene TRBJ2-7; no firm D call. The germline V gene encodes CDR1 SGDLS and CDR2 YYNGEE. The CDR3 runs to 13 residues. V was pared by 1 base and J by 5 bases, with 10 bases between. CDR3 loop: CASSVSGDHEQYF. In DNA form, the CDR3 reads TGTGCCAGCAGCGTATCCGGAGACCACGAGCAGTACTTC.

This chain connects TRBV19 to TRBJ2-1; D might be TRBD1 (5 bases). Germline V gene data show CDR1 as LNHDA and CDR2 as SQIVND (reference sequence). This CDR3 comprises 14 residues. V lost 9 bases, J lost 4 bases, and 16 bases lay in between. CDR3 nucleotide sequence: TGTGCCAGCTTGGGCCAGGGTTCATACAATGAGCAGTTCTTC. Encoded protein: CASLGQGSYNEQFF.

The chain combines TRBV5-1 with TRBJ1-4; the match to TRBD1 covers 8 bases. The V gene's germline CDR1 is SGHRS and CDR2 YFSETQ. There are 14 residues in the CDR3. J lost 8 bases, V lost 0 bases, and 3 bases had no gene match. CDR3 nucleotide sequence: TGCGCCAGCAGCTTGGAGGACAGGGAGGAAAAACTGTTTTTT. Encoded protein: CASSLEDREEKLFF.

In DNA, the CDR3 is TGTGCCTGGAGAGGGGGGGGTAGCTATGGCTACACCTTC. Protein sequence: CAWRGGGSYGYTF. The V call is TRBV30, the J call TRBJ1-2; maybe TRBD1 (6 bases). The CDR3 runs 13 residues. From germline, CDR1 is GTSNPN and CDR2 SVGIG (reference sequence). V lost 3 bases and J 4 bases, leaving 12 bases between the germline ends. The complete variable domain, with remaining parts taken from reference TRBV30 and TRBJ1-2, reads SQTIHQWPATLVQPVGSPLSLECTVEGTSNPNLYWYRQAAGRGLQLLFYSVGIGQISSEVPQNLSASRPQDRQFILSSKKLLLSDSGFYLCAWRGGGSYGYTFGSGTRLTVV.

CDR3 in DNA: TGCGCCAGCAGCCAAGATCGGCAGGGGCCTAACTATGGCTACACCTTC. Residues: CASSQDRQGPNYGYTF. V is TRBV4-3 and J is TRBJ1-2; weak D call: TRBD1 (6 bases). The ends were cut back, 0 bases at V and 0 bases at J, with 11 bases in the middle. Germline loops: CDR1 LGHNA, CDR2 YSLEER. The CDR3 totals 16 residues.

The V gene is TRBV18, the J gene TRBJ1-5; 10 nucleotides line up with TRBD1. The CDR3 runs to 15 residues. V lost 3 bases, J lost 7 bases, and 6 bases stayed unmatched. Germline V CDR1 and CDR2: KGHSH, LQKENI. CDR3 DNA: TGTGCCAGCTCACCTGGGACAGGGGTAAAACAGCCCCAGCATTTT. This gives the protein CASSPGTGVKQPQHF.

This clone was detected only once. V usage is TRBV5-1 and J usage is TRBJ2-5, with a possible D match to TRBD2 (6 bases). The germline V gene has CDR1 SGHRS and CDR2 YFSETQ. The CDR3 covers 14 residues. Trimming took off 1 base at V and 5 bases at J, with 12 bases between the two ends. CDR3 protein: CASSLRAGGETQYF. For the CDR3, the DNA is TGCGCCAGCAGCTTGCGGGCTGGGGGGGAGACCCAGTACTTC.

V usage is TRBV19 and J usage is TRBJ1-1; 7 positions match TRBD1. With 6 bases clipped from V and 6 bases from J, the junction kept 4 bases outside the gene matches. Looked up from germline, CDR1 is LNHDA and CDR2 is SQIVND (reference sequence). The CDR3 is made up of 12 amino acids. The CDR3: CASRSGQSEAFF. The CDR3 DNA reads TGTGCCAGTAGGTCGGGACAGTCTGAAGCTTTCTTT.

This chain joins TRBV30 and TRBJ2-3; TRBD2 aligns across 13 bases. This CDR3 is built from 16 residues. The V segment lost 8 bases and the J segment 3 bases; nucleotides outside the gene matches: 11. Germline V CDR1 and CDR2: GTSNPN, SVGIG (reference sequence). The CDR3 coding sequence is TGTGCCAAGGGGTGGACTAGCGGGGGCCGGACAGATACGCAGTATTTT. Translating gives CAKGWTSGGRTDTQYF.

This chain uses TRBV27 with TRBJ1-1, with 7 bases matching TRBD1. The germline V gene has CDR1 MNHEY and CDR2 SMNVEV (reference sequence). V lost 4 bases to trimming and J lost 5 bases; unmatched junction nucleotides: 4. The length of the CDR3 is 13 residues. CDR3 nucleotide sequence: TGTGCCAGCAGTTCAAACAGGGGAACTGAAGCTTTCTTT. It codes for CASSSNRGTEAFF.

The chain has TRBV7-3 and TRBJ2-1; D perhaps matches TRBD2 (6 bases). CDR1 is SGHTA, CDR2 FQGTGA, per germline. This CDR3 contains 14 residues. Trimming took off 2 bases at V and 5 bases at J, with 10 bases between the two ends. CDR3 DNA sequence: TGTGCCAGCAGCTTAGCGGGGATGGACAATGAGCAGTTCTTC. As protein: CASSLAGMDNEQFF.